A single sample gave rise to the 25 T cell receptor beta chains below, sequenced in a study of blood T cell repertoires in COVID-19. Measured with immunoSEQ multiplex PCR; TCRdb has only the in-frame clones, and not every one. Here the sample spans fewer than 100,000 clones, 75% to 85% being singletons. The sequencing input was peripheral blood. The receptors here all came from a human donor in a cohort sampled during active COVID-19.

Only a few counts were recorded for this clone. The genes are TRBV7-2 and TRBJ2-7; tentative D call: TRBD1 (5 bases). The V and J ends lost 1 base and 5 bases respectively, with 15 bases between them. CDR1 is SGHTA and CDR2 is FQGNSA in the germline V gene. The CDR3 spans 15 residues. In DNA form, the CDR3 reads TGTGCCAGCAGCTTAGTTGTAGGGGTCGACAACGAGCAGTACTTC. It specifies CASSLVVGVDNEQYF.

The table lists this clone with a few counts. The gene calls are TRBV23-1 and TRBJ1-6; D call uncertain. TRBV23-1 is treated as an ORF (open reading frame) with a function not yet certain. V was cut by 6 bases and J by 9 bases, with 6 bases left in between. CDR3 length: 11 residues. The CDR3 nucleotides are TGCGCCAGCAGCTGCGCTTCACCCCTCCACTTT. Its protein product is CASSCASPLHF.

The chain has TRBV7-7 and TRBJ2-2; 10 nucleotides line up with TRBD1. The germline V gene has CDR1 SSHAT and CDR2 FNYEAQ (reference sequence). The CDR3 covers 15 residues. V lost 5 bases to trimming and J lost 7 bases; unmatched junction nucleotides: 7. CDR3 amino acids: CASSPQTGGYGELFF. CDR3 nucleotide sequence: TGTGCCAGCAGCCCCCAGACAGGGGGCTACGGGGAGCTGTTTTTT.

This chain links TRBV4-1 with TRBJ2-7, with TRBD1 identical over 8 bases. The CDR3 is made up of 16 amino acids. Germline loops: CDR1 MGHRA, CDR2 YSYEKL. V lost 1 base to trimming and J lost 4 bases; unmatched junction nucleotides: 9. The CDR3 DNA follows: TGCGCCAGCAGCCAAGCCCTGGGACAGGCTGAATACGAGCAGTACTTC. Its protein product is CASSQALGQAEYEQYF.

The V gene is TRBV11-3, the J gene TRBJ2-2, with 9 bases fitting TRBD1. This CDR3 has 16 amino acids. The V and J ends lost 2 bases and 6 bases, in that order; junction bases with no gene match: 7. Per the germline V gene, CDR1 is SGHNT and CDR2 is YENEEA. CDR3 loop: CASSLMGQGFPGELFF. CDR3 coding DNA: TGTGCCAGCAGCTTAATGGGACAGGGTTTCCCCGGGGAGCTGTTTTTT.

This rearrangement joins TRBV11-2 to TRBJ1-2; D ambiguous. Germline V CDR1 and CDR2: SGHAT, FQNNGV. This CDR3 spans 13 amino acids. V shed 0 bases and J shed 8 bases, with 10 bases lying between them. CDR3 loop: CASSLDPRWGYTF. The CDR3 DNA is TGTGCCAGCAGCTTAGATCCCAGGTGGGGCTACACCTTC.

The chain uses TRBV6-1 and TRBJ2-4, with 7 bases lining up with TRBD1. The germline CDR1 and CDR2 sequences are MNHNS and SASEGT. The CDR3 loop spans 16 amino acids. V lost 4 bases, J lost 0 bases, and 6 bases stayed unmatched. The CDR3 reads CASSAGTVLAKNIQYF. The CDR3 DNA reads TGTGCCAGCAGTGCCGGGACAGTGCTAGCCAAAAACATTCAGTACTTC.

The chain carries TRBV10-3 and TRBJ2-5; the match to TRBD2 covers 7 bases. This CDR3 has 14 amino acids. Losses at the gene ends were 3 bases for V and 3 bases for J; bases not matched to a gene: 4. Germline CDR1 reads ENHRY; CDR2 reads SYGVKD. The CDR3 DNA reads TGTGCCATCAGTGAAGGCGGGACTAAAGAGACCCAGTACTTC. Amino acid sequence: CAISEGGTKETQYF.

CDR3 residues: CASSKEKLETGEQYF. CDR3 sequence (DNA): TGTGCCAGCAGCAAAGAGAAGCTGGAAACAGGCGAGCAGTACTTC. The chain carries TRBV21-1 and TRBJ2-7; the table's D gene call, TRBD1, was not cross checked with the DNA. TRBV21-1 corresponds to a pseudogene. This CDR3 has 15 residues.

In DNA form, the CDR3 reads TGTGCCAGTAGTGGACTAGCGGGGGGCCAGACCCAGTACTTC. Translated, it gives CASSGLAGGQTQYF. The genes are TRBV19 and TRBJ2-5; 14 bases match TRBD2. The CDR3 is made up of 14 amino acids. With V trimmed by 5 bases and J by 6 bases, 2 bases remained unmatched. CDR1 is LNHDA and CDR2 is SQIVND in the germline V gene (reference sequence).

As DNA, the CDR3 is TGTGCCAGCAGCTCCGGGACAGTTGAGACCCAGTACTTC. Residues: CASSSGTVETQYF. The chain recombines TRBV7-9 with TRBJ2-5; TRBD1 matches 7 bases. The V gene end was trimmed by 4 bases and the J gene end by 5 bases; junction bases not matched to a gene: 4. Germline V lookup: CDR1 SEHNR, CDR2 FQNEAQ (reference sequence). The CDR3 is made up of 13 amino acids.

This clone is deemed medium-sized (0.01 to 0.1%). The gene calls are TRBV29-1 and TRBJ2-1; D ambiguous. The CDR3 spans 11 residues. Trimming cost V 5 bases and J 2 bases, with 4 bases left between them. Germline-derived CDR1 and CDR2 are SQVTM and ANQGSEA. In DNA, the CDR3 is TGCAGCGTTAACACCTACAATGAGCAGTTCTTC. Residues: CSVNTYNEQFF.

The chain recombines TRBV28 with TRBJ1-5; D ambiguous. Germline V lookup: CDR1 MDHEN, CDR2 SYDVKM. The CDR3 has 13 amino acids. V shed 7 bases and J shed 2 bases, with 9 bases lying between them. Written as DNA, the CDR3 is TGTGCCAGCACTTCTTCAGGCAATCAGCCCCAGCATTTT. Translating gives CASTSSGNQPQHF. Supplemented by reference TRBV28 and TRBJ1-5, the full variable domain reads DVKVTQSSRYLVKRTGEKVFLECVQDMDHENMFWYRQDPGLGLRLIYFSYDVKMKEKGDIPEGYSVSREKKERFSLILESASTNQTSMYLCASTSSGNQPQHFGDGTRLSIL.

The rearrangement joins TRBV11-2 to TRBJ1-6, with no clear D. CDR1 and CDR2 (germline): SGHAT, FQNNGV. The V and J ends lost 5 bases and 8 bases respectively, with 13 bases between them. The CDR3 has 14 amino acids. The CDR3 region is CASSPPWADSPLHF. The CDR3 DNA reads as TGTGCCAGCAGCCCCCCATGGGCAGATTCACCCCTCCACTTT.

The rearrangement uses TRBV7-3 and TRBJ2-1; 15 positions match TRBD2. Germline V gives CDR1 SGHTA, CDR2 FQGTGA. The CDR3 extends over 20 amino acids. Trimming at V came to 6 bases and at J to 1 base, leaving 13 bases not matched to a gene. CDR3 region: CASRESGTSGGYDSYNEQFF. In DNA, the CDR3 is TGTGCCAGCAGGGAATCCGGGACTAGCGGGGGGTACGATTCCTACAATGAGCAGTTCTTC. The whole variable domain, filled in from reference TRBV7-3 and TRBJ2-1, reads GAGVSQTPSNKVTEKGKYVELRCDPISGHTALYWYRQSLGQGPEFLIYFQGTGAADDSGLPNDRFFAVRPEGSVSTLKIQRTERGDSAVYLCASRESGTSGGYDSYNEQFFGPGTRLTVL.

The chain has TRBV18 and TRBJ2-1; a possible D gene is TRBD2 (5 bases). CDR3 size: 15 residues. Trimming pared 3 bases from V and 4 bases from J, leaving 13 bases between. The germline CDR1 and CDR2 sequences are KGHSH and LQKENI. CDR3 bases: TGTGCCAGCTCACCCCCCACAGCGGTTTACAATGAGCAGTTCTTC. It codes for CASSPPTAVYNEQFF.

V is TRBV6-6 and J is TRBJ2-2, with 9 bases lining up with TRBD1. Per the germline V gene, CDR1 is MNHNY and CDR2 is SVGAGI (reference sequence). Losses at the gene ends were 0 bases for V and 7 bases for J; bases not matched to a gene: 3. The length of the CDR3 is 15 residues. The CDR3 here is CASSYSGQGHGELFF. In DNA form, the CDR3 reads TGTGCCAGCAGTTACTCGGGACAGGGTCACGGGGAGCTGTTTTTT.

The chain combines TRBV27 with TRBJ1-6; 9 bases map to TRBD1. Germline lookup yields CDR1 MNHEY and CDR2 SMNVEV (reference sequence). Trimming removed 6 bases from V and 6 bases from J; junction bases left unmatched: 6. CDR3 size: 15 residues. CDR3 bases: TGTGCCAGCAGGAATACAGGGGGCCTTAATTCACCCCTCCACTTT. Translating it yields CASRNTGGLNSPLHF.

This clone was found a few times. This chain connects TRBV7-3 to TRBJ2-7, with 7 bases lining up with TRBD2. CDR1 and CDR2 from the germline V gene are SGHTA and FQGTGA. Trimming removed 0 bases from V and 4 bases from J; junction bases left unmatched: 6. This CDR3 is built from 15 residues. This CDR3 is CASSLTGLMKYEQYF. The DNA of the CDR3 is TGTGCCAGCAGCTTAACGGGACTAATGAAATACGAGCAGTACTTC.

The chain couples TRBV2 to TRBJ1-2, with 10 positions matching TRBD1. Germline loops: CDR1 SNHLY, CDR2 FYNNEI. Trimming at V came to 6 bases and at J to 8 bases, leaving 3 bases not matched to a gene. This CDR3 spans 12 amino acids. The CDR3 DNA reads as TGTGCCAGCAGGGGACAGGGGTACGGCTACACCTTC. It codes for CASRGQGYGYTF. The full variable domain, rest sourced from reference TRBV2 and TRBJ1-2, is EPEVTQTPSHQVTQMGQEVILRCVPISNHLYFYWYRQILGQKVEFLVSFYNNEISEKSEIFDDQFSVERPDGSNFTLKIRSTKLEDSAMYFCASRGQGYGYTFGSGTRLTVV.

The rearrangement uses TRBV11-3 and TRBJ2-5, with TRBD1 identical over 11 bases. This CDR3 is built from 15 residues. V was clipped by 5 bases and J by 2 bases; unmatched bases: 4. Germline loops: CDR1 SGHNT, CDR2 YENEEA. DNA for the CDR3: TGTGCCAGCAGCCCCCGGGACAGGGGGCAAGAGACCCAGTACTTC. This encodes CASSPRDRGQETQYF.

The J gene is TRBJ1-6, the V gene TRBV7-6; possibly TRBD1 for D (6 bases). This CDR3 is 17 amino acids long. The germline CDR1 and CDR2 sequences are SGHVS and FNYEAQ. Trimming shortened V by 4 bases and J by 0 bases, and 13 bases separated the two germline ends. In nucleotides, the CDR3 is TGTGCCAGCAGCTCTACAGGGACTAGCTCCTATAATTCACCCCTCCACTTT. It encodes CASSSTGTSSYNSPLHF.

The sample holds one count of this clone. The genes are TRBV11-2 and TRBJ1-3; D is uncertain. This CDR3 comprises 13 residues. V shed 6 bases and J shed 7 bases, with 13 bases lying between them. The germline V gene encodes CDR1 SGHAT and CDR2 FQNNGV. The CDR3 here is CASRSRERNTIYF. The CDR3 bases are TGTGCCAGCAGGAGCCGAGAGCGGAACACCATATATTTT.

The chain is built from TRBV7-6 and TRBJ2-4; 8 positions agree with TRBD1. V shed 4 bases and J 6 bases; nucleotides not matched to a gene: 8. CDR3 length: 15 residues. Germline V gene lookup returns CDR1 SGHVS and CDR2 FNYEAQ. DNA of the CDR3: TGTGCCAGCAGCTCACGGCGAGGACAGGGAAACATTCAGTACTTC. It codes for CASSSRRGQGNIQYF.

The chain uses TRBV6-5 and TRBJ1-5; no clear D gene. The CDR3 has 13 amino acids. V was cut by 8 bases and J by 0 bases, with 8 bases left in between. CDR1 and CDR2 (germline): MNHEY, SVGAGI. CDR3 DNA sequence: TGTGCCAGCCGGGAGTATAGCAATCAGCCCCAGCATTTT. Translated: CASREYSNQPQHF.